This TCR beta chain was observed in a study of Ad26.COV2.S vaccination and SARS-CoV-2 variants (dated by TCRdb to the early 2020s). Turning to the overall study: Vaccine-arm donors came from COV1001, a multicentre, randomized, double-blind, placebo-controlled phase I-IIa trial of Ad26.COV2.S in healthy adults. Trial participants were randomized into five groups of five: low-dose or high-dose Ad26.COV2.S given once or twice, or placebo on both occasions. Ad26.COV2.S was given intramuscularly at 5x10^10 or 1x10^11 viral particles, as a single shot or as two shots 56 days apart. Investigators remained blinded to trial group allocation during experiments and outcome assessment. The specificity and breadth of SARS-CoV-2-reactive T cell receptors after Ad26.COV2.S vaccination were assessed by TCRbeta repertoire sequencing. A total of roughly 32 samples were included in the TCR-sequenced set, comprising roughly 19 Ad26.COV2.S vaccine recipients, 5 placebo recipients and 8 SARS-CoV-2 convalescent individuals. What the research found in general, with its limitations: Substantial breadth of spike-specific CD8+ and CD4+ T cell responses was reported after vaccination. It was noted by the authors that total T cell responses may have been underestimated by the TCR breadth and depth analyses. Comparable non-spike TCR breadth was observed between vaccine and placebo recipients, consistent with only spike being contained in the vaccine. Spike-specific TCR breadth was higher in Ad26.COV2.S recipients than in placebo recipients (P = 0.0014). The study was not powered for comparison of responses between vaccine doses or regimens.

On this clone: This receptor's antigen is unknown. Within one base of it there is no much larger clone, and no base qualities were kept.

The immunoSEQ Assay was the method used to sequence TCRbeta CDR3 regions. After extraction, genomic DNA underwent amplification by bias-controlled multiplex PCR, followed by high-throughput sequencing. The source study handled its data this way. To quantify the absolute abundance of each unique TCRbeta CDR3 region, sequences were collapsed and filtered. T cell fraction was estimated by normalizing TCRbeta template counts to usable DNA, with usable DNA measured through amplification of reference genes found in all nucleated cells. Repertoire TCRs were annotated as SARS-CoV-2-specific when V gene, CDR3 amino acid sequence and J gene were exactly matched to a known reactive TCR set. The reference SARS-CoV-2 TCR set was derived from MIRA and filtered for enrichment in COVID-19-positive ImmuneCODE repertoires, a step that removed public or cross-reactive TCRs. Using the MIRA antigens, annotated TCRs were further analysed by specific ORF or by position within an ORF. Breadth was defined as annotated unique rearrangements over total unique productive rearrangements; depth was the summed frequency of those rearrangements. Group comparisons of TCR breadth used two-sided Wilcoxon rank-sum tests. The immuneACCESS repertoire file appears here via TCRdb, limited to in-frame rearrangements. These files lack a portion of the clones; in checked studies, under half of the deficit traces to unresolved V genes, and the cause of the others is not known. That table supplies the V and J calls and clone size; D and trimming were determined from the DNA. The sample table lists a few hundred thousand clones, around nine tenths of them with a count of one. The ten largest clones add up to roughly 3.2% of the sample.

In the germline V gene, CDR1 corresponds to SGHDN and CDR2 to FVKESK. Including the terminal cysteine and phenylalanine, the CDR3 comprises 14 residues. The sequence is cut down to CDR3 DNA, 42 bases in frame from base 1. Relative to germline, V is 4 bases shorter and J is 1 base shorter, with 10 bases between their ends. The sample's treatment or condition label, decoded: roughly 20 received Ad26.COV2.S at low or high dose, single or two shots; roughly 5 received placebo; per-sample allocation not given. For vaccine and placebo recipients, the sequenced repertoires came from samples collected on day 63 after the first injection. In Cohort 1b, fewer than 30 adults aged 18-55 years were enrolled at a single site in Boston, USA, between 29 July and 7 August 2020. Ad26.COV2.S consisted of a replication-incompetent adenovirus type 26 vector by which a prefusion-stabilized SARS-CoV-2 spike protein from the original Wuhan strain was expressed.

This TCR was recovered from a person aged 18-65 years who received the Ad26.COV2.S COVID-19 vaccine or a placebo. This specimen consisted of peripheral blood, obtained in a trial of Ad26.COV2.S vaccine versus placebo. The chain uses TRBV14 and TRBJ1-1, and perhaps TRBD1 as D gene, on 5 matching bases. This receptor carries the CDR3 CASSRPTANTEAFF. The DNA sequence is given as TGTGCCAGCAGCCGACCGACAGCGAACACTGAAGCTTTCTTT.